The next 10 T cell receptor beta chains were all read from a single sample in a study of cytomegalovirus exposure and HLA in healthy donors (TCRdb year 2017). The protocol used for the library was the immunoSEQ multiplex PCR assay. For the multiplex PCR, a mixture combining 60 forward primers for TCR Vbeta segments and 13 reverse primers for TCR Jbeta segments was used. TCRdb obtained this table from immuneACCESS and retained in-frame rearrangements with V and J assigned. These tables miss some clones; where compared with another copy, unresolved V genes account for less than half of the shortfall, and the remainder is unexplained. The sample yields 130,000 to 150,000 clones; approximately 80% were counted once. The ten top clones hold approximately 5.7% of the sample. Sequenced: PBMCs. These receptors came from a man aged 30 to 45 in good health and CMV-seropositive.

This clone was recorded once. V gene TRBV6-5 combines with J gene TRBJ2-3, with 7 bases aligning to TRBD2. Per the germline V gene, CDR1 is MNHEY and CDR2 is SVGAGI. This CDR3 comprises 15 residues. J lost 1 base, V lost 5 bases, and 6 bases had no gene match. For the CDR3, the DNA is TGTGCCAGCAGTCGTCCCACTAGCGGCACAGATACGCAGTATTTT. Protein product: CASSRPTSGTDTQYF.

The V and J genes are TRBV6-1 and TRBJ2-4, with 8 positions matching TRBD1. The trim removed 0 bases at V and 4 bases at J, leaving 5 bases unmatched. The CDR3 totals 16 residues. Germline values: CDR1 MNHNS, CDR2 SASEGT. The CDR3 DNA follows: TGTGCCAGCAGTGAAGCCCGACAGGGGATAAAAAACATTCAGTACTTC. Translating gives CASSEARQGIKNIQYF.

The V gene is TRBV5-1, the J gene TRBJ2-5; D unclear. Germline assignment: CDR1 SGHRS and CDR2 YFSETQ. CDR3 length equals 14 residues. Trimming pared 0 bases from V and 2 bases from J, leaving 8 bases between. The CDR3 spells CASSLVRHQETQYF. The DNA of the CDR3 is TGCGCCAGCAGCTTGGTTCGACATCAAGAGACCCAGTACTTC.

This chain links TRBV29-1 with TRBJ2-5; possibly TRBD2 for D (5 bases). The CDR3 spans 12 residues. Germline lookup yields CDR1 SQVTM and CDR2 ANQGSEA. V was pared by 7 bases and J by 0 bases, with 9 bases between. CDR3 region: CSERLNQETQYF. In DNA form, the CDR3 reads TGCAGCGAACGACTAAACCAAGAGACCCAGTACTTC.

The chain has TRBV6-5 and TRBJ1-6; D call uncertain. The CDR3 has 15 residues. Germline lookup yields CDR1 MNHEY and CDR2 SVGAGI. Trimming shortened V by 2 bases and J by 0 bases, and 5 bases separated the two germline ends. The CDR3 protein is CASSYSSSYNSPLHF. In DNA, the CDR3 is TGTGCCAGCAGTTACAGTAGCTCCTATAATTCACCCCTCCACTTT.

With regard to this clone: At one end, the junction sequence differs from germline, possibly due to a read error. The gene calls are TRBV19 and TRBJ1-2; D gene ambiguous. Germline loops: CDR1 LNHDA, CDR2 SQIVND (reference sequence). The CDR3 covers 16 residues. The CDR3 region is CASSQGGVSYNYGCTF. DNA of the CDR3: TGTGCCAGTAGTCAAGGCGGCGTCAGCTATAACTATGGCTGCACCTTC.

The chain couples TRBV19 to TRBJ2-7, with D tentatively TRBD2 (5 bases). Germline loops: CDR1 LNHDA, CDR2 SQIVND (reference sequence). The ends were cut back, 2 bases at V and 0 bases at J, with 8 bases in the middle. The CDR3 covers 14 residues. CDR3: CASSITGNSYEQYF. DNA of the CDR3: TGTGCCAGTAGTATAACGGGAAACTCCTACGAGCAGTACTTC.

The rearrangement joins TRBV7-9 to TRBJ2-3; TRBD2 aligns across 7 bases. Germline-derived CDR1 and CDR2 are SEHNR and FQNEAQ (reference sequence). This CDR3 has 17 residues. The junction had 7 bases not matched to a gene; V was cut back by 1 base and J by 0 bases. The CDR3 nucleotides read TGTGCCAGCAGCTTAGTACCGGGAGGCCCAAGCACAGATACGCAGTATTTT. Translating gives CASSLVPGGPSTDTQYF. Based on the CDR3 plus reference TRBV7-9 and TRBJ2-3, the full variable domain is DTGVSQNPRHKITKRGQNVTFRCDPISEHNRLYWYRQTLGQGPEFLTYFQNEAQLEKSRLLSDRFSAERPKGSFSTLEIQRTEQGDSAMYLCASSLVPGGPSTDTQYFGPGTRLTVL.

This chain links TRBV27 with TRBJ2-6, with D uncertain. The CDR3 length is 17 residues. V was pared by 6 bases and J by 0 bases, with 15 bases between. Germline V gene data show CDR1 as MNHEY and CDR2 as SMNVEV (reference sequence). The CDR3 spells CASSIERSTSGANVLTF. The CDR3 nucleotides are TGTGCCAGCAGCATTGAGAGGTCAACCTCTGGGGCCAACGTCCTGACTTTC.

The V and J genes are TRBV11-2 and TRBJ2-7; a weak D match, TRBD1 (6 bases). The CDR3 covers 16 residues. V lost 1 base and J lost 7, with 20 bases in between. From germline, CDR1 is SGHAT and CDR2 FQNNGV. CDR3 nucleotides: TGTGCCAGCAGCTTAGGATACGGGACACCCTGGGAAGAGCAGTACTTC. Residues: CASSLGYGTPWEEQYF.